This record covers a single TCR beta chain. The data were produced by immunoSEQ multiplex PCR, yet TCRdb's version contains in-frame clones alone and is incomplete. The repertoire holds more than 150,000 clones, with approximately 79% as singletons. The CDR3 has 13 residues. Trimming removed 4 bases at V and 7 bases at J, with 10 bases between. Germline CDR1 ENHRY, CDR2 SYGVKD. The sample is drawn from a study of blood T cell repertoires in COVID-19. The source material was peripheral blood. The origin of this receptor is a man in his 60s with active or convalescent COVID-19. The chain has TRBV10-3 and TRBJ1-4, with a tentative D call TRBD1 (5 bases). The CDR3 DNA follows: TGTGCCATCAGTGCCAGGGAAGGTGAAAAACTGTTTTTT. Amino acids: CAISAREGEKLFF.